A single sample is the source of the 24 T cell receptor beta chains below, sequenced in a study of T cell responses to AZD1222 COVID-19 vaccine. Method: immunoSEQ multiplex PCR; TCRdb's copy keeps in-frame clones and lacks some. The sample shows around 130,000 clones, around 90% of them seen only once. Sequences were derived from peripheral blood, sampled on day 0 of AZD1222 vaccination. The source of these receptors is an adult in good health.

The chain joins TRBV29-1 to TRBJ1-1; D might be TRBD1 (5 bases). CDR1 is SQVTM and CDR2 is ANQGSEA in the germline V gene. Between the trimmed V and J ends, which lost 6 bases and 7 bases, there was a span of 15 bases. This CDR3 spans 12 amino acids. The CDR3 protein is CSVKAGTYEAFF. CDR3 in DNA: TGCAGCGTGAAGGCCGGGACCTATGAAGCTTTCTTT.

Worth noting for this clone: This sample includes further DNA sequences coding for the same CDR3. The chain carries TRBV28 and TRBJ1-5; no clear D gene. This CDR3 has 13 amino acids. Germline CDR1 MDHEN, CDR2 SYDVKM. Trimming cost V 9 bases and J 0 bases, with 9 bases left between them. CDR3 sequence: CASRDYSNQPQHF. Written as DNA, the CDR3 is TGTGCCAGTCGGGATTATAGCAATCAGCCCCAGCATTTT.

The chain combines TRBV19 with TRBJ2-3; no reliable D call. The V and J ends lost 5 bases and 5 bases respectively, with 8 bases between them. There are 12 residues in the CDR3. Germline V gene lookup returns CDR1 LNHDA and CDR2 SQIVND (reference sequence). The DNA of the CDR3 is TGTGCCAGTAGTCGACTTGAAGATACGCAGTATTTT. It encodes CASSRLEDTQYF.

The rearrangement links TRBV3-1 (or the pseudogene TRBV3-2) to TRBJ1-1; 11 bases agree with TRBD1. The CDR3 covers 14 residues. The germline V gene encodes CDR1 LGHDT and CDR2 YNNKEL (reference sequence). Trimming took 3 bases from V and 4 from J; bases not matched to a gene: 1. For the CDR3, the DNA is TGTGCCAGCAGCCAGGGACAGGGGGGCACTGAAGCTTTCTTT. Translating gives CASSQGQGGTEAFF.

This chain connects TRBV4-1 to TRBJ1-5; D ambiguous. The CDR3 runs to 15 residues. Germline CDR1 is MGHRA and CDR2 is YSYEKL. V lost 0 bases, J lost 0 bases, and 6 bases lay in between. In nucleotides, the CDR3 is TGCGCCAGCAGCCAAGAGCCCTATAGCAATCAGCCCCAGCATTTT. The encoded protein is CASSQEPYSNQPQHF.

The chain carries TRBV5-1 and TRBJ1-2; no clear D gene. Germline V gene sequence: CDR1 SGHRS, CDR2 YFSETQ. V lost 4 bases and J 4 bases, leaving 14 bases between the germline ends. The CDR3 length is 14 residues. CDR3 DNA sequence: TGCGCCAGCAGCCCGAGTCTGGAAATCTATGGCTACACCTTC. The encoded protein is CASSPSLEIYGYTF. Combining the CDR3 with reference TRBV5-1 and TRBJ1-2 gives the whole variable domain KAGVTQTPRYLIKTRGQQVTLSCSPISGHRSVSWYQQTPGQGLQFLFEYFSETQRNKGNFPGRFSGRQFSNSRSEMNVSTLELGDSALYLCASSPSLEIYGYTFGSGTRLTVV.

This chain joins TRBV10-3 and TRBJ2-1; possibly TRBD2 for D (6 bases). Germline CDR1 ENHRY, CDR2 SYGVKD. The CDR3 contains 15 residues. The V end was cut by 3 bases, the J end by 1 base, with 10 bases between. CDR3 amino acids: CAISDQGGSYNEQFF. The CDR3 DNA sequence: TGTGCCATCAGTGACCAGGGAGGTTCCTACAATGAGCAGTTCTTC.

V is TRBV30 and J is TRBJ1-2, with D unresolved. V lost 4 bases and J lost 4, with 16 bases in between. The CDR3 is 14 amino acids. Looked up from germline, CDR1 is GTSNPN and CDR2 is SVGIG (reference sequence). The CDR3 DNA reads as TGTGCCTGGAAAGGAAGCGGGTTGGGCTATGGCTACACCTTC. Its protein is CAWKGSGLGYGYTF.

The V gene is TRBV5-4, the J gene TRBJ1-6; TRBD1 matches at 7 bases. In germline, CDR1 is SGHNT, CDR2 YYREEE (reference sequence). CDR3 length equals 14 residues. The V and J ends lost 4 bases and 7 bases, in that order; junction bases with no gene match: 5. Here the CDR3 DNA reads TGTGCCAGCAGCGCGGACAGGAGGAATTCACCCCTCCACTTT. This sequence encodes CASSADRRNSPLHF.

V usage is TRBV2 and J usage is TRBJ1-3; unclear D gene. The CDR3 extends over 15 amino acids. The V end was cut by 5 bases, the J end by 4 bases, with 15 bases between. Looked up from germline, CDR1 is SNHLY and CDR2 is FYNNEI. The CDR3 coding sequence is TGTGCCAGCAGTCCCTCCGTCCGGAGAGGAAACACCATATATTTT. Its protein is CASSPSVRRGNTIYF.

The V call is TRBV30, the J call TRBJ1-2; D remains unclear. Trimming cost V 1 base and J 8 bases, with 8 bases left between them. In germline, CDR1 is GTSNPN, CDR2 SVGIG (reference sequence). The CDR3 totals 11 residues. The CDR3 DNA follows: TGTGCCTGGAGTGCCCCCGGGGGCTACACCTTC. Amino acid sequence: CAWSAPGGYTF. Complete variable domain (other parts from reference TRBV30 and TRBJ1-2): SQTIHQWPATLVQPVGSPLSLECTVEGTSNPNLYWYRQAAGRGLQLLFYSVGIGQISSEVPQNLSASRPQDRQFILSSKKLLLSDSGFYLCAWSAPGGYTFGSGTRLTVV.

There are a few counts of this clone. The gene calls are TRBV20-1 and TRBJ2-5; D possibly corresponds to TRBD2 (6 bases). V gave up 3 bases and J gave up 5 bases, with 16 bases separating them. Germline-derived CDR1 and CDR2 are DFQATT and SNEGSKA (reference sequence). The CDR3 runs to 14 residues. The CDR3 region has the DNA TGCAGTGCTAGTCTCGGGACTGCAGGGGAGACCCAGTACTTC. Protein: CSASLGTAGETQYF.

J is TRBJ2-1 and V is TRBV7-2; 7 bases agree with TRBD2. Germline CDR1 is SGHTA and CDR2 is FQGNSA. V lost 2 bases, J lost 6 bases, and 7 bases stayed unmatched. The CDR3 has 15 amino acids. CDR3 amino acids: CASSLWLAGVNEQFF. In DNA form, the CDR3 reads TGTGCCAGCAGCTTATGGCTCGCGGGGGTCAATGAGCAGTTCTTC.

The CDR3 sequence: CASSGNTLYGYTF. Here the CDR3 DNA reads TGTGCCAGCAGTGGTAACACGCTCTATGGCTACACCTTC. V and J are TRBV28 and TRBJ1-2; D is unclear. V shed 5 bases and J shed 4 bases, with 11 bases lying between them. The germline V gene has CDR1 MDHEN and CDR2 SYDVKM. This CDR3 comprises 13 residues.

V usage is TRBV5-1 and J usage is TRBJ2-7, with 9 bases fitting TRBD2. The CDR3 has 13 amino acids. J was trimmed by 6 bases and V by 4 bases; bases with no gene match: 5. CDR1 is SGHRS, CDR2 YFSETQ, per germline. CDR3 region: CASSPGLASEQYF. The CDR3 coding sequence is TGCGCCAGCAGCCCCGGACTAGCGAGCGAGCAGTACTTC.

The chain joins TRBV4-2 to TRBJ1-2; no firm D call. CDR3 length: 13 residues. V was trimmed by 0 bases and J by 4 bases, leaving 6 bases between them. CDR1 LGHNA and CDR2 YNFKEQ come from the germline V gene. This chain's CDR3 is CASSQDLGYGYTF. DNA for the CDR3: TGTGCCAGCAGCCAAGATCTGGGCTATGGCTACACCTTC.

This clone was observed a single time. The rearrangement links TRBV28 to TRBJ1-2; no firm D call. The CDR3 totals 14 residues. Germline V gene data show CDR1 as MDHEN and CDR2 as SYDVKM. V lost 6 bases to trimming and J lost 5 bases, with 16 bases between them. The CDR3 here is CASRESVGLYGYTF. CDR3 coding DNA: TGTGCCAGCAGGGAGTCCGTCGGGTTGTATGGCTACACCTTC.

The chain combines TRBV5-1 with TRBJ1-4; no firm D call. The germline gives CDR1 SGHRS, CDR2 YFSETQ. The V and J ends lost 2 bases and 4 bases respectively, with 9 bases between them. CDR3 size: 14 residues. CDR3 DNA sequence: TGCGCCAGCAGCTTTGCGGGTCATAATGAAAAACTGTTTTTT. Translating gives CASSFAGHNEKLFF.

This rearrangement joins TRBV27 to TRBJ1-1; D remains ambiguous. Germline V gives CDR1 MNHEY, CDR2 SMNVEV (reference sequence). V gave up 7 bases and J gave up 1 base, with 13 bases separating them. CDR3 length: 14 residues. CDR3 sequence: CASTASGGNTEAFF. The CDR3 DNA follows: TGTGCCAGCACCGCAAGCGGTGGGAACACTGAAGCTTTCTTT.

The chain recombines TRBV9 with TRBJ1-6, with TRBD1 identical over 8 bases. Germline V gene data show CDR1 as SGDLS and CDR2 as YYNGEE. Losses at the gene ends were 0 bases for V and 6 bases for J; bases not matched to a gene: 5. The CDR3 contains 16 residues. The CDR3 sequence: CASSVEDRVANSPLHF. CDR3 sequence (DNA): TGTGCCAGCAGCGTAGAGGACAGGGTTGCTAATTCACCCCTCCACTTT. Based on the CDR3 plus reference TRBV9 and TRBJ1-6, the full variable domain is DSGVTQTPKHLITATGQRVTLRCSPRSGDLSVYWYQQSLDQGLQFLIQYYNGEERAKGNILERFSAQQFPDLHSELNLSSLELGDSALYFCASSVEDRVANSPLHFGNGTRLTVT.

V usage is TRBV25-1 and J usage is TRBJ2-2, with 11 bases aligning to TRBD1. The V and J ends lost 4 bases and 6 bases, in that order; junction bases with no gene match: 4. This CDR3 has 15 residues. Germline loops: CDR1 MGHDK, CDR2 SYGVNS. CDR3 DNA: TGTGCCAGCAGTGGGGACAGGGGGATCGCCGGGGAGCTGTTTTTT. Amino acid sequence: CASSGDRGIAGELFF.

The genes are TRBV5-1 and TRBJ2-7; no clear D gene. This CDR3 has 14 amino acids. V lost 7 bases and J lost 3, with 17 bases in between. Germline V lookup: CDR1 SGHRS, CDR2 YFSETQ. CDR3 amino acids: CASGLGSRNYEQYF. CDR3 DNA: TGCGCCAGCGGTTTAGGGTCTAGAAACTACGAGCAGTACTTC.

The sample holds one count of this clone. The chain couples TRBV5-5 to TRBJ1-1, with 11 bases lining up with TRBD1. From germline, CDR1 is SGHKS and CDR2 YYEKEE (reference sequence). Trimming at V came to 4 bases and at J to 8 bases, leaving 7 bases not matched to a gene. This CDR3 has 14 amino acids. CDR3 protein: CASSKGQGVGEAFF. CDR3 nucleotide sequence: TGTGCCAGCAGCAAGGGACAGGGGGTCGGAGAAGCTTTCTTT.

This clone was picked up one time. The chain is built from TRBV4-1 and TRBJ2-2; the match to TRBD1 covers 9 bases. The J segment lost 5 bases and the V segment lost 2 bases, leaving 3 bases of the junction unmatched. CDR1 MGHRA and CDR2 YSYEKL come from the germline V gene. CDR3 length: 15 amino acids. The CDR3 nucleotides are TGCGCCAGCAGCCAAATTGGACAGGGGACCGGGGAGCTGTTTTTT. Its translation is CASSQIGQGTGELFF.